Below are 27 T cell receptor beta chains sequenced from a single sample in a study of OX40 agonist ivuxolimab in advanced cancers. Clones were sequenced by immunoSEQ multiplex PCR, and TCRdb holds only the in-frame ones, with some missing. The sample contains roughly 64,000 clones, about four fifths of which appear only once. The sample consisted of CD4+ or CD8+ T cells sorted from blood, taken in a trial of the OX40 agonist ivuxolimab. The origin of the receptors is an adult with an advanced solid tumor such as melanoma, head and neck, liver or kidney cancer.

A single count supports this clone. The chain employs TRBV5-1 and TRBJ2-2; D remains unclear. The germline CDR1 and CDR2 sequences are SGHRS and YFSETQ. V was trimmed by 1 base and J by 4 bases, leaving 8 bases between them. The CDR3 runs to 14 residues. In DNA form, the CDR3 reads TGCGCCAGCAGCTTGAAAGTTAGCACCGGGGAGCTGTTTTTT. Protein product: CASSLKVSTGELFF.

The J gene is TRBJ1-3, the V gene TRBV5-6; possibly TRBD1 for D (6 bases). The V and J ends lost 0 bases and 0 bases respectively, with 16 bases between them. The CDR3 contains 18 residues. From germline, CDR1 is SGHDT and CDR2 YYEEEE. Written as DNA, the CDR3 is TGTGCCAGCAGCTTGGTAGGGGGTAGTTGGTTCTCTGGAAACACCATATATTTT. It codes for CASSLVGGSWFSGNTIYF.

The chain uses TRBV7-2 and TRBJ1-1; 7 nucleotides agree with TRBD1. CDR3 size: 14 residues. Germline-derived CDR1 and CDR2 are SGHTA and FQGNSA. The junction had 5 bases not matched to a gene; V was cut back by 5 bases and J by 2 bases. As DNA, the CDR3 is TGTGCCAGCAGCCGGACAGGAGGTAACACTGAAGCTTTCTTT. Its translation: CASSRTGGNTEAFF.

DNA of the CDR3: TGTGCCATCAGTGAGTCGACTCGGGTGAACACCGGGGAGCTGTTTTTT. This gives the protein CAISESTRVNTGELFF. The V gene is TRBV10-3, the J gene TRBJ2-2, with D unclear. V was pared by 0 bases and J by 1 base, with 9 bases between. Germline CDR1 and CDR2: ENHRY and SYGVKD. There are 16 residues in the CDR3.

As for this clone: The junction and the germline gene differ at one end; a read error may be behind it. V gene TRBV5-4 combines with J gene TRBJ2-7; 12 bases are shared with TRBD1. This CDR3 is built from 15 residues. From germline, CDR1 is SGHNT and CDR2 YYREEE (reference sequence). DNA of the CDR3: TGCGCCAGCAGCCAACGGGGACAGGGGGCTGACGAGCAGTACTTC. Protein: CASSQRGQGADEQYF.

This clone was recorded only once. V usage is TRBV18 and J usage is TRBJ2-7; D not resolved. Trimming stripped 1 base from V and 2 bases from J, with 15 bases between. The V gene's germline CDR1 is KGHSH and CDR2 LQKENI. There are 16 residues in the CDR3. The CDR3 spells CASSPRALTHPYEQYF. DNA of the CDR3: TGTGCCAGCTCACCACGGGCCCTGACCCATCCCTACGAGCAGTACTTC.

V is TRBV27 and J is TRBJ2-1, with D possibly being TRBD2 (5 bases). Germline V gives CDR1 MNHEY, CDR2 SMNVEV (reference sequence). The V end was cut by 1 base, the J end by 4 bases, with 14 bases between. The CDR3 spans 16 residues. For the CDR3, the DNA is TGTGCCAGCAGTTTATACGCGGGTCTAAATTACAATGAGCAGTTCTTC. Amino acid sequence: CASSLYAGLNYNEQFF.

The chain has TRBV5-4 and TRBJ2-3; 13 bases fit TRBD2. This CDR3 spans 15 amino acids. Germline CDR1 reads SGHNT; CDR2 reads YYREEE (reference sequence). J lost 7 bases, V lost 4 bases, and 6 bases had no gene match. Here the CDR3 reads CASSVGLAGENTQYF. DNA for the CDR3: TGTGCCAGCAGCGTCGGACTAGCGGGAGAAAATACGCAGTATTTT.

The chain recombines TRBV14 with TRBJ2-5; D may be TRBD1 or TRBD2 (5 bases each). There are 16 residues in the CDR3. Germline-derived CDR1 and CDR2 are SGHDN and FVKESK. V lost 0 bases, J lost 3 bases, and 14 bases lay in between. CDR3 DNA: TGTGCCAGCAGCCAAGATCTGGGACGGTTGGAAGAGACCCAGTACTTC. Translated: CASSQDLGRLEETQYF.

The rearrangement links TRBV6-1 to TRBJ2-4; D may be TRBD1 (6 bases). This CDR3 contains 13 residues. Germline V lookup: CDR1 MNHNS, CDR2 SASEGT. V lost 2 bases to trimming and J lost 7 bases, with 9 bases between them. The CDR3 sequence is CASSEKRGNIQYF. Here the CDR3 DNA reads TGTGCCAGCAGTGAAAAGAGGGGGAACATTCAGTACTTC.

This chain links TRBV7-2 with TRBJ2-7; 8 nucleotides agree with TRBD1. The CDR3 consists of 15 residues. Germline lookup yields CDR1 SGHTA and CDR2 FQGNSA. J was trimmed by 4 bases and V by 5 bases; bases with no gene match: 10. The CDR3 DNA sequence: TGTGCCAGCAGCCGGACAGGGTCCTTGTCATACGAGCAGTACTTC. It encodes CASSRTGSLSYEQYF.

V gene TRBV27 combines with J gene TRBJ1-1; D remains ambiguous. V was trimmed by 5 bases and J by 4 bases, leaving 20 bases between them. The CDR3 has 16 amino acids. Germline assignment: CDR1 MNHEY and CDR2 SMNVEV (reference sequence). CDR3 nucleotides: TGTGCCAGCAGTCCATACACCTCCCCAGGAAGCACTGAAGCTTTCTTT. Encoded protein: CASSPYTSPGSTEAFF.

This chain connects TRBV5-1 to TRBJ2-1; 8 bases agree with TRBD1. V was clipped by 6 bases and J by 4 bases; unmatched bases: 9. Germline CDR1 reads SGHRS; CDR2 reads YFSETQ. There are 15 residues in the CDR3. The CDR3 DNA follows: TGCGCCAGCACAATCCAGGGGGCAGAGTACAATGAGCAGTTCTTC. Its protein is CASTIQGAEYNEQFF.

The chain couples TRBV6-5 to TRBJ2-2; D call uncertain. Germline CDR1 is MNHEY and CDR2 is SVGAGI. The CDR3 has 13 amino acids. Trimming removed 1 base at V and 6 bases at J, with 6 bases between. CDR3 amino acids: CASSYFPAGELFF. CDR3 bases: TGTGCCAGCAGTTACTTCCCGGCCGGGGAGCTGTTTTTT.

This clone is a singleton in its sample. The chain carries TRBV7-9 and TRBJ2-1; 12 bases align to TRBD2. Germline V CDR1 and CDR2: SEHNR, FQNEAQ (reference sequence). The CDR3 runs to 13 residues. V lost 8 bases, J lost 8 bases, and 4 bases stayed unmatched. CDR3 amino acids: CASRTSGKDEQFF. CDR3 nucleotides: TGTGCCAGCCGGACTAGCGGGAAGGATGAGCAGTTCTTC.

To note about this clone: A junction boundary mismatches the germline segment, possibly from a read error. The gene calls are TRBV6-5 and TRBJ1-2, with a possible D match to TRBD1 (6 bases). The CDR3 extends over 14 amino acids. The germline V gene has CDR1 MNHEY and CDR2 SVGAGI. The CDR3 spells CASSPYGGRGFILF. DNA for the CDR3: TGTGCCAGCAGCCCCTACGGGGGGCGAGGCTTTATCCTCTTC.

The chain uses TRBV4-3 and TRBJ2-5, with 7 positions matching TRBD2. The J call may be wrong; the DNA end is better matched by TRBJ2-7. This CDR3 spans 15 amino acids. Germline V gives CDR1 LGHNA, CDR2 YSLEER. The CDR3 sequence is CASSQEGGDVYEQYF. CDR3 DNA sequence: TGCGCCAGCAGCCAAGAGGGGGGGGATGTTTACGAGCAGTACTTC.

This clone came up once. The chain joins TRBV28 to TRBJ2-3; tentative D call: TRBD2 (6 bases). The CDR3 has 13 amino acids. From germline, CDR1 is MDHEN and CDR2 SYDVKM. Trimming left V 3 bases short and J 4 bases short, with 8 bases between. The CDR3 spells CASSFSGADTQYF. DNA of the CDR3: TGTGCCAGCAGTTTTTCGGGGGCAGATACGCAGTATTTT. The full variable domain, with the rest looked up from reference TRBV28 and TRBJ2-3, is DVKVTQSSRYLVKRTGEKVFLECVQDMDHENMFWYRQDPGLGLRLIYFSYDVKMKEKGDIPEGYSVSREKKERFSLILESASTNQTSMYLCASSFSGADTQYFGPGTRLTVL.

The rearrangement uses TRBV11-2 and TRBJ2-7, with 10 bases that match TRBD1. Germline V lookup: CDR1 SGHAT, CDR2 FQNNGV. J gave up 3 bases and V 8 bases, and 7 bases lay outside the gene matches. This CDR3 is built from 14 residues. The CDR3 nucleotides read TGTGCCAGCGGACCCGGGACAGGGGTCTACGAGCAGTACTTC. The encoded protein is CASGPGTGVYEQYF.

In the case of this clone: This same CDR3 is encoded by further DNA sequences in the sample. The chain couples TRBV5-1 to TRBJ1-2, with D possibly being TRBD1 (6 bases). Germline lookup yields CDR1 SGHRS and CDR2 YFSETQ. Between the trimmed V and J ends, which lost 2 bases and 0 bases, there was a span of 8 bases. CDR3 size: 14 residues. CDR3 DNA sequence: TGCGCCAGCAGCTTACAGGGAGCTAACTATGGCTACACCTTC. It codes for CASSLQGANYGYTF.

The V and J genes are TRBV7-8 and TRBJ2-1; 7 positions match TRBD1. Trimming at V came to 2 bases and at J to 10 bases, leaving 11 bases not matched to a gene. Germline loops: CDR1 SGHVS, CDR2 FQNEAQ. The CDR3 consists of 15 residues. The DNA of the CDR3 is TGTGCCAGCAGCTTAATCGGACAGGCTTGGGCGGAGCAGTTCTTC. This codes for CASSLIGQAWAEQFF. Full variable domain (outside the CDR3, taken from reference TRBV7-8 and TRBJ2-1): GAGVSQSPRYKVAKRGQDVALRCDPISGHVSLFWYQQALGQGPEFLTYFQNEAQLDKSGLPSDRFFAERPEGSVSTLKIQRTQQEDSAVYLCASSLIGQAWAEQFFGPGTRLTVL.

For the CDR3, the DNA is TGCGCCAGCAGCCCCTGGACGTTTGACACTGAAGCTTTCTTT. Protein sequence: CASSPWTFDTEAFF. This chain joins TRBV4-3 and TRBJ1-1; D not resolved. There are 14 residues in the CDR3. V was shortened by 4 bases and J by 3 bases, with 12 bases between the two germline ends. Germline CDR1 reads LGHNA; CDR2 reads YSLEER.

This chain joins TRBV5-8 and TRBJ1-2; D might be TRBD1 (6 bases). V was trimmed by 5 bases and J by 10 bases, leaving 12 bases between them. This CDR3 has 11 amino acids. Germline-derived CDR1 and CDR2 are SGHTS and YDEGEE. In nucleotides, the CDR3 is TGTGCCAGCAGAACCCGGGACAACTACACCTTC. Its protein product is CASRTRDNYTF.

The V gene is TRBV19, the J gene TRBJ1-5; no clear D. The germline gives CDR1 LNHDA, CDR2 SQIVND (reference sequence). This CDR3 has 16 amino acids. V was clipped by 9 bases and J by 0 bases, with 18 bases between them. CDR3 nucleotide sequence: TGTGCCAGCGACCCCGTGGGCCGTTATAGCAATCAGCCCCAGCATTTT. It codes for CASDPVGRYSNQPQHF.

J is TRBJ1-1 and V is TRBV2; tentative D call: TRBD1 (5 bases). V was shortened by 4 bases and J by 6 bases, with 12 bases between the two germline ends. This CDR3 is built from 13 residues. The germline V gene encodes CDR1 SNHLY and CDR2 FYNNEI. The CDR3 here is CASSVEGGAEAFF. For the CDR3, the DNA is TGTGCCAGCAGTGTGGAGGGAGGGGCTGAAGCTTTCTTT.

The J gene is TRBJ2-3, the V gene TRBV7-2, with 8 positions matching TRBD2. Trimming at V came to 6 bases and at J to 4 bases, leaving 12 bases not matched to a gene. CDR1 is SGHTA and CDR2 is FQGNSA in the germline V gene. The CDR3 totals 16 residues. This CDR3 is CASSTGTRGKADTQYF. DNA for the CDR3: TGTGCCAGCAGTACCGGGACTAGGGGAAAGGCAGATACGCAGTATTTT.

The J gene is TRBJ1-5, the V gene TRBV2, with a possible D match to TRBD1 (5 bases). The germline V and J ends were trimmed by 6 bases and 5 bases, with 11 bases remaining between them. CDR1 is SNHLY and CDR2 is FYNNEI in the germline V gene. The CDR3 loop spans 13 amino acids. The CDR3 region has the DNA TGTGCCAGCAGCCCACAGGAAGATCAGCCCCAGCATTTT. Amino acid sequence: CASSPQEDQPQHF.